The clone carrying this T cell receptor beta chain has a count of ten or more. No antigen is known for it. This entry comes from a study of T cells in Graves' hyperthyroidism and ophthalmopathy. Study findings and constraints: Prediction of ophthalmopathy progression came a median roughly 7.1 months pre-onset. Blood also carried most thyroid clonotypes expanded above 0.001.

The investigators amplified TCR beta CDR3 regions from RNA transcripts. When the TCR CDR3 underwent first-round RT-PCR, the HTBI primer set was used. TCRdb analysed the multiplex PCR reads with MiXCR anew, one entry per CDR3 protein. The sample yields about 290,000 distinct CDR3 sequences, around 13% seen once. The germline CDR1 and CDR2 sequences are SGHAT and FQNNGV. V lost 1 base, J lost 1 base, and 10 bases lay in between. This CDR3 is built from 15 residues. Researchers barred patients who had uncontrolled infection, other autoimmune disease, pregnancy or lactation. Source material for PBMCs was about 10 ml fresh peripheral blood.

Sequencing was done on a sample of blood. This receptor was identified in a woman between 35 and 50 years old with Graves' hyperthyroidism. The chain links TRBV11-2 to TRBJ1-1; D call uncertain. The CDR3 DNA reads TGTGCCAGCAGCTTAGCCCCACCGAAGAACACTGAAGCTTTCTTT. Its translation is CASSLAPPKNTEAFF.